The source of this T cell receptor beta chain is a study of T-cell reconstitution after alpha-beta-depleted transplantation in children (dated by TCRdb to 2016 to 2017). Study-wide context: T-cell immune reconstitution after TCRalphabeta/CD19-depleted allogeneic hematopoietic cell transplantation in children was quantitatively tracked in the study by means of TCR repertoire profiling.

This specimen's treatment or condition label, interpreted: allogeneic hematopoietic cell transplantation with graft depleted of TCRalphabeta T cells and CD19 B cells. TCRalphabeta/CD19-depleted allogeneic hematopoietic cell grafts were given to the transplant recipients, all of whom were children. This clonotype was seen a single time. It lacks a known antigen. Per-base quality was not reported, and no clone a single base away is much larger than it. A single read offers scant evidence. The investigation overall reported the following: In some patients, the high TCRbeta diversity seen at day 60 was put down to recipient T cells and intrathymic progenitors that had survived conditioning. Hyperexpanded clone frequencies declined over subsequent months; after one year, T-cell counts and TCRbeta diversity were mostly attributed to newly produced T cells. The apparently early recovery of alphabetaT-cell counts about two months after transplant reportedly depended on only several hundred rapidly expanded clones that came from non-depleted graft cells.

Libraries were built with PCR. The reads were generated on an Illumina HiSeq 2500. Molecular barcoding was employed in the preparation of TCR libraries, with unique molecular identifiers being used to normalize TCRbeta repertoire quantification. The raw public reads went through TCRdb reprocessing: fastp at Q25, MiXCR clone calling, in-frame beta chains kept. Entries that share a CDR3 protein sequence are merged under the most common genes and DNA. This sample gives a few hundred thousand distinct CDR3 sequences in total; about 23% of them show up just once. The ten largest clones add up to approximately 2.5% of the sample. Based on the germline V gene, the CDR1 and CDR2 sequences are MNHEY and SVGEGT. At the junction V is shortened by 4 bases and J by 7 bases; bases outside the gene matches: 8. Including cysteine and phenylalanine, the CDR3 has 15 amino acids. Left in the record is the CDR3 DNA by itself, 45 bases read in frame from the first base.

The receptor was isolated from a girl aged 2 to 9 with Fanconi anemia, due to receive a stem cell transplant. This receptor chain uses TRBV6-2 or TRBV6-3 and TRBJ2-1; 9 nucleotides in the junction match TRBD1. The specimen comprised PBMCs, sampled before TCRalphabeta/CD19-depleted stem cell transplant. The DNA sequence follows: TGTGCCAGCAGTTTAGTAGGACAGGGGATGAATGAGCAGTTCTTC. Its translation is CASSLVGQGMNEQFF.